Presented here are 27 T cell receptor beta chains from one specimen sequenced in a study of vaccination and CD4 T cells after COVID-19. The Oncomine TCR Beta short-read assay was applied to DNA of cultured CD4+ T cells. TCRdb recomputed calls from the PCR reads with MiXCR, one row per CDR3 protein. The profile shows over 10,000 distinct CDR3 sequences, 52% of them singletons. No antigen has been assigned to these receptors. Specified treatment: roughly 10-day PBMC culture with coronavirus spike peptide pools or control peptides (ViraFEST assay). Material for sequencing was CD4+ T cells from blood, cultured in vitro. The receptors stem from a human donor who had recovered from COVID-19.

There are a few counts of this clonotype. The rearrangement joins TRBV25-1 to TRBJ1-2; D remains unclear. V lost 1 base to trimming and J lost 8 bases, with 11 bases between them. This CDR3 has 13 residues. The germline CDR1 and CDR2 sequences are MGHDK and SYGVNS. The CDR3, as DNA: TGTGCCAGCAGTGAATTAAGAGGGTTGGGCTACACCTTC. This encodes CASSELRGLGYTF.

V usage is TRBV6-1 and J usage is TRBJ1-3, with unresolved D. The V and J ends lost 1 base and 0 bases respectively, with 10 bases between them. Germline CDR1 reads MNHNS; CDR2 reads SASEGT. This CDR3 has 16 residues. The CDR3, as DNA: TGTGCCAGCAGTGAAGACGGACGGCTCTCTGGAAACACCATATATTTT. Translated, it gives CASSEDGRLSGNTIYF.

This chain joins TRBV7-9 and TRBJ1-5; 7 bases match TRBD1. Trimming at V came to 4 bases and at J to 5 bases, leaving 5 bases not matched to a gene. Germline V lookup: CDR1 SEHNR, CDR2 FQNEAQ (reference sequence). The CDR3 is 14 residues long. The CDR3 protein is CASSYDREDQPQHF. CDR3 sequence (DNA): TGTGCCAGCAGCTACGACAGGGAGGATCAGCCCCAGCATTTT.

This chain joins TRBV21-1 and TRBJ2-5; TRBD1 is the table's D call and was not checked against the DNA. TRBV21-1 is marked as a pseudogene. The CDR3 spans 14 residues. CDR3: CASSEGLDQETQYF. DNA for the CDR3: TGTGCCAGCAGCGAGGGGTTGGACCAAGAGACCCAGTACTTC.

This clonotype turned up a few times. The gene calls are TRBV27 and TRBJ2-3; D is perhaps TRBD2 (5 bases). Germline V gene sequence: CDR1 MNHEY, CDR2 SMNVEV (reference sequence). Trimming stripped 6 bases from V and 0 bases from J, with 7 bases between. This CDR3 is built from 13 residues. The CDR3 region is CASRGSSTDTQYF. CDR3 in DNA: TGTGCCAGCAGGGGGAGTAGCACAGATACGCAGTATTTT.

Only a few counts were recorded for this clonotype. The V call is TRBV7-2, the J call TRBJ2-1; 12 positions match TRBD2. Losses at the gene ends were 7 bases for V and 7 bases for J; bases not matched to a gene: 5. Germline assignment: CDR1 SGHTA and CDR2 FQGNSA. The CDR3 consists of 14 residues. CDR3 nucleotides: TGTGCCAGCACCGCTGGGACTAGCGGGAATGAGCAGTTCTTC. Translating gives CASTAGTSGNEQFF.

V and J are TRBV20-1 and TRBJ2-1, with TRBD2 matching over 13 bases. Per the germline V gene, CDR1 is DFQATT and CDR2 is SNEGSKA (reference sequence). The CDR3 has 18 residues. V gave up 5 bases and J gave up 1 base; unmatched junction bases: 11. In DNA, the CDR3 is TGCAGTGCTCCCCGGACTAGCGGGAGAGTCGGTTCCTACAATGAGCAGTTCTTC. Translated: CSAPRTSGRVGSYNEQFF.

The V and J genes are TRBV27 and TRBJ2-7; tentative D call: TRBD1 (6 bases). The germline V gene encodes CDR1 MNHEY and CDR2 SMNVEV (reference sequence). V gave up 5 bases and J gave up 0 bases, with 8 bases separating them. The CDR3 spans 13 residues. In nucleotides, the CDR3 is TGTGCCAGCAGTACGGGACACTCCTACGAGCAGTACTTC. Its translation: CASSTGHSYEQYF.

V and J are TRBV6-4 and TRBJ2-1, with 9 positions matching TRBD1. This CDR3 has 16 amino acids. V shed 5 bases, J shed 7 bases, and the junction held 12 bases outside the gene matches. The germline CDR1 and CDR2 sequences are MRHNA and SNTAGT. The CDR3 loop reads CASSRTGTGYPNEQFF. CDR3 DNA: TGTGCCAGCAGTCGTACCGGGACAGGGTATCCGAATGAGCAGTTCTTC.

This chain uses TRBV20-1 with TRBJ2-5; 11 nucleotides align to TRBD1. Germline CDR1 DFQATT, CDR2 SNEGSKA (reference sequence). With V trimmed by 6 bases and J by 5 bases, 11 bases remained unmatched. The CDR3 extends over 15 amino acids. The CDR3 here is CSASPWTGGGETQYF. In DNA form, the CDR3 reads TGCAGTGCAAGCCCTTGGACAGGGGGCGGGGAGACCCAGTACTTC.

This clonotype showed up just a few times. V usage is TRBV6-1 and J usage is TRBJ1-5, with TRBD1 as a possible D gene (5 bases). V dropped 7 bases and J dropped 1 base, with 14 bases sitting between them. Germline assignment: CDR1 MNHNS and CDR2 SASEGT. This CDR3 is 15 amino acids long. This CDR3 is CASMSGRASNQPQHF. For the CDR3, the DNA is TGTGCCAGCATGAGCGGCAGGGCGAGCAATCAGCCCCAGCATTTT.

The J gene is TRBJ2-2, the V gene TRBV7-2; 8 bases are shared with TRBD1. The CDR3 runs 15 residues. Trimming removed 5 bases from V and 4 bases from J; junction bases left unmatched: 6. Germline assignment: CDR1 SGHTA and CDR2 FQGNSA. CDR3 sequence: CASSPGQGGTGELFF. CDR3 sequence (DNA): TGTGCCAGCAGCCCCGGACAGGGTGGCACCGGGGAGCTGTTTTTT.

The table lists this clonotype with a few counts. V gene TRBV6-1 combines with J gene TRBJ2-3, with D possibly matching TRBD2 (5 bases). With 5 bases removed from V and 8 bases from J, the gap between germline ends came to 11 bases. This CDR3 region has 12 residues. Germline-derived CDR1 and CDR2 are MNHNS and SASEGT. This CDR3 reads CASSLQEGTQYF. The CDR3 DNA follows: TGTGCCAGCAGTCTACAAGAGGGTACGCAGTATTTT.

The V and J genes are TRBV7-2 and TRBJ1-2; D is unresolved. Looked up from germline, CDR1 is SGHTA and CDR2 is FQGNSA. V was clipped by 1 base and J by 4 bases, with 7 bases between them. This CDR3 comprises 13 residues. Here the CDR3 reads CASSLEAGYGYTF. The CDR3 DNA reads TGTGCCAGCAGCTTAGAGGCGGGCTATGGCTACACCTTC.

This chain connects TRBV20-1 to TRBJ1-1; D gene uncertain. V lost 3 bases to trimming and J lost 1 base, with 12 bases between them. Germline CDR1 is DFQATT and CDR2 is SNEGSKA (reference sequence). This CDR3 has 14 amino acids. CDR3 amino acids: CSASHADRNTEAFF. CDR3 DNA sequence: TGCAGTGCTAGCCACGCCGATCGGAACACTGAAGCTTTCTTT.

The genes are TRBV6-1 and TRBJ1-5; tentatively, D is TRBD1 (6 bases). The CDR3 contains 15 residues. Germline V gives CDR1 MNHNS, CDR2 SASEGT. The V end was cut by 7 bases, the J end by 6 bases, with 19 bases between. The CDR3 DNA reads TGTGCCAGCACGGTCGGGGGCCTCGGGGGTCAGCCCCAGCATTTT. It yields the protein CASTVGGLGGQPQHF.

This clonotype was observed a few times. The chain uses TRBV7-8 and TRBJ2-5; D possibly corresponds to TRBD1 (6 bases). The germline gives CDR1 SGHVS, CDR2 FQNEAQ. This CDR3 spans 14 amino acids. Trimming cost V 8 bases and J 5 bases, with 18 bases left between them. The CDR3 here is CASSPGTRWETQYF. The CDR3 region has the DNA TGTGCCAGCTCTCCCGGGACAAGGTGGGAGACCCAGTACTTC.

The chain combines TRBV7-2 with TRBJ2-1; 8 positions agree with TRBD2. The germline V gene encodes CDR1 SGHTA and CDR2 FQGNSA. The V and J ends lost 1 base and 1 base, in that order; junction bases with no gene match: 3. This CDR3 is 16 amino acids long. CDR3 bases: TGTGCCAGCAGCTTAGTGCCTAGCGGGTCCTACAATGAGCAGTTCTTC. Protein: CASSLVPSGSYNEQFF.

This clonotype has only a few counts. The genes are TRBV25-1 and TRBJ2-5; D unclear. Germline-derived CDR1 and CDR2 are MGHDK and SYGVNS. This CDR3 spans 14 amino acids. V lost 3 bases to trimming and J lost 0 bases, with 8 bases between them. The CDR3 loop is CASSESLYQETQYF. The CDR3 DNA is TGTGCCAGCAGTGAGTCCTTGTACCAAGAGACCCAGTACTTC.

This rearrangement joins TRBV7-2 to TRBJ2-5, with a possible D match to TRBD2 (6 bases). The CDR3 loop spans 14 amino acids. Trimming took off 2 bases at V and 5 bases at J, with 12 bases between the two ends. The V gene's germline CDR1 is SGHTA and CDR2 FQGNSA. CDR3 bases: TGTGCCAGCAGCTTAATGGGAGGTGGGGAGACCCAGTACTTC. Its protein product is CASSLMGGGETQYF.

The CDR3 DNA sequence: TGTGCCTGGCGACAGCAAGAGACCCAGTACTTC. It encodes CAWRQQETQYF. The genes are TRBV30 and TRBJ2-5; tentatively, D is TRBD1 (5 bases). The germline gives CDR1 GTSNPN, CDR2 SVGIG (reference sequence). This CDR3 comprises 11 residues. Between the trimmed V and J ends, which lost 5 bases and 2 bases, there was a span of 6 bases. The entire variable domain, with the rest obtained from reference TRBV30 and TRBJ2-5, is as follows: SQTIHQWPATLVQPVGSPLSLECTVEGTSNPNLYWYRQAAGRGLQLLFYSVGIGQISSEVPQNLSASRPQDRQFILSSKKLLLSDSGFYLCAWRQQETQYFGPGTRLLVL.

Only a few counts were recorded for this clonotype. The chain uses TRBV20-1 and TRBJ1-5, with TRBD1 matching over 9 bases. The CDR3 is 14 residues long. Trimming cost V 6 bases and J 6 bases; bases outside gene matches: 9. Germline CDR1 is DFQATT and CDR2 is SNEGSKA (reference sequence). In DNA, the CDR3 is TGCAGTGCAAACTCCGGGACAGGGATTCAGCCCCAGCATTTT. This gives the protein CSANSGTGIQPQHF.

The chain couples TRBV20-1 to TRBJ1-5; possibly TRBD1 for D (6 bases). This CDR3 has 15 amino acids. Germline-derived CDR1 and CDR2 are DFQATT and SNEGSKA (reference sequence). Between the trimmed V and J ends, which lost 6 bases and 0 bases, there was a span of 15 bases. The CDR3, as DNA: TGCAGTGCCCGAGAGGGGGGCCTTAGCAATCAGCCCCAGCATTTT. This codes for CSAREGGLSNQPQHF.

This clonotype has only a few counts. This sequence joins TRBV19 and TRBJ1-6; 8 positions agree with TRBD1. This CDR3 spans 14 amino acids. V was pared by 8 bases and J by 10 bases, with 10 bases of the junction left unmatched. Germline V gene data show CDR1 as LNHDA and CDR2 as SQIVND (reference sequence). CDR3 region: CASRSQGAGSPLHF. CDR3 coding DNA: TGTGCCAGTCGGAGTCAGGGGGCCGGGTCACCCCTCCACTTT.

The chain recombines TRBV11-3 with TRBJ2-7; possible D gene TRBD2, 5 bases. V was pared by 1 base and J by 0 bases, with 13 bases between. CDR3 length equals 16 residues. CDR1 is SGHNT, CDR2 YENEEA, per germline. The CDR3 coding sequence is TGTGCCAGCAGCTTAGGCGGCGGTCGGGACTCCTACGAGCAGTACTTC. Residues: CASSLGGGRDSYEQYF.

The chain carries TRBV6-4 and TRBJ2-6, with D possibly TRBD2 on 5 matching bases. The CDR3 runs 15 residues. Trimming removed 2 bases from V and 0 bases from J, with 5 bases in between. Germline-derived CDR1 and CDR2 are MRHNA and SNTAGT. For the CDR3, the DNA is TGTGCCAGCAGTGACACTAGCTCTGGGGCCAACGTCCTGACTTTC. Its translation is CASSDTSSGANVLTF.

J is TRBJ1-5 and V is TRBV19; a possible D gene is TRBD1 (5 bases). The length of the CDR3 is 13 residues. Germline CDR1 is LNHDA and CDR2 is SQIVND (reference sequence). Trimming shortened V by 10 bases and J by 3 bases, and 13 bases separated the two germline ends. CDR3 sequence (DNA): TGTGCCACCGCAGACAGATCCAATCAGCCCCAGCATTTT. Its translation is CATADRSNQPQHF.